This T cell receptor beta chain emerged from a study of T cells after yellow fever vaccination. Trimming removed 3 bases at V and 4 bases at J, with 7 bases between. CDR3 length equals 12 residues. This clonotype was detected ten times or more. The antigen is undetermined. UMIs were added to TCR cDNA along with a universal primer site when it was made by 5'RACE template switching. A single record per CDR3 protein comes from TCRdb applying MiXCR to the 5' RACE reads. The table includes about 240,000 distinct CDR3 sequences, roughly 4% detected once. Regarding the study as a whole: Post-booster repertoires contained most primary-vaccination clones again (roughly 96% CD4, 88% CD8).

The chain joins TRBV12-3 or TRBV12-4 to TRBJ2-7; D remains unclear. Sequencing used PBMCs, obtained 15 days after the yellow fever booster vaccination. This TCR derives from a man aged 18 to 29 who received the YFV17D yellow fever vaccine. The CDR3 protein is CASSLRLYEQYF. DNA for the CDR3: TGTGCCAGCAGTTTGAGGCTATACGAGCAGTACTTC.